These T cell receptor beta chains were read from a single sample in a study of vaccination effects on CD4 cells after COVID-19. The table came from immunoSEQ multiplex PCR; TCRdb's copy has only in-frame clones and leaves some out. Seen here are around 46,000 clones, about three quarters observed once, and the top ten hold 25% to 35%. Their antigens are not known. The specimen comprised CD4+ T cells from PBMCs cultured with a peptide pool, sampled before COVID-19 vaccination. The receptors here all came from a human donor who had a prior SARS-CoV-2 infection. The CDR3 runs from the conserved cysteine through the conserved F or W. A D gene is named only where the DNA matches it firmly. Clone size, where shown, is once, few, many, or a class for clones that have expanded.

TRBJ1-4 NA NA TRBV30 CAWSAILRGTNEKLFF TGTGCCTGGAGCGCCATTCTACGGGGTACTAATGAAAAACTGTTTTTT
TRBJ1-5 NA TRBD1 TRBV5-1 CASSLAPGGAQPQHF TGCGCCAGCAGCTTGGCCCCAGGGGGCGCGCAGCCCCAGCATTTT
TRBJ2-2 NA NA TRBV19 CASSILAYTGELFF TGTGCCAGTAGTATACTAGCGTACACCGGGGAGCTGTTTTTT
TRBJ2-7 NA NA TRBV5-6 CASVGGASFEQYF TGTGCCTCCGTGGGGGGGGCATCCTTCGAGCAGTACTTC
TRBJ1-1 few NA TRBV2 CASSIGRDTEAFF TGTGCCAGCAGTATAGGCAGGGACACTGAAGCTTTCTTT
TRBJ2-7 NA TRBD1 TRBV28 CATDRGAYEQYF TGTGCCACCGACAGGGGTGCTTACGAGCAGTACTTC
TRBJ1-2 few TRBD1 TRBV19 CASNPGRGSGYTF TGTGCCAGCAACCCCGGCAGGGGGTCCGGCTACACCTTC
TRBJ2-1 NA TRBD2 TRBV6-1 CASSEAGLASYNEQFF TGTGCCAGCAGTGAAGCGGGACTAGCGTCCTACAATGAGCAGTTCTTC
TRBJ2-3 NA NA TRBV10-3 CAISERRAQNTDTQYF TGTGCCATCAGTGAACGCAGGGCCCAAAATACAGATACGCAGTATTTT
TRBJ2-6 NA NA TRBV5-1 CASSLDGSGANVLTF TGCGCCAGCAGCTTGGATGGCTCTGGGGCCAACGTCCTGACTTTC
TRBJ1-3 NA NA TRBV28 CASSWGATGNTIYF TGTGCCAGCAGCTGGGGAGCGACCGGAAACACCATATATTTT
TRBJ2-7 once TRBD1 TRBV6-5 CASTKGQGRNEQYF TGTGCCAGCACCAAGGGACAGGGCAGGAACGAGCAGTACTTC
TRBJ2-5 once TRBD2 TRBV5-1 CASRSGAGAGETQYF TGCGCCAGCAGGTCTGGAGCGGGGGCGGGAGAGACCCAGTACTTC
TRBJ1-1 NA TRBD1 TRBV7-8 CASSSIYRGGFTEAFF TGTGCCAGCAGCTCCATTTACAGGGGGGGGTTCACTGAAGCTTTCTTT
TRBJ2-4 NA NA TRBV5-6 CASTSTGYTAKNIQYF TGTGCCAGCACCTCTACAGGATACACGGCCAAAAACATTCAGTACTTC
TRBJ2-1 NA NA TRBV15 CATSRDPGLYNEQFF TGTGCCACCAGCAGAGATCCCGGCCTCTACAATGAGCAGTTCTTC
TRBJ2-2 NA NA TRBV6-5 CASGRDRTGELFF TGTGCCAGCGGCAGGGATCGCACCGGGGAGCTGTTTTTT
TRBJ1-1 NA NA TRBV7-9 CASSPSQGGGTEAFF TGTGCCAGCAGCCCAAGTCAGGGCGGGGGCACTGAAGCTTTCTTT
TRBJ2-3 NA NA TRBV7-2 CASSPEMLDTQYF TGTGCCAGCAGCCCCGAGATGTTAGATACGCAGTATTTT
TRBJ2-7 NA TRBD2 TRBV4-1 CASSQETSGLTYEQYF TGCGCCAGCAGCCAAGAGACTAGCGGGCTGACCTACGAGCAGTACTTC
TRBJ2-7 NA NA TRBV19 CASSIPGVNYEQYF TGTGCCAGTAGTATCCCAGGGGTCAACTACGAGCAGTACTTC
TRBJ2-5 NA NA TRBV4-2 CASSQEYPAVQETQYF TGTGCCAGCAGCCAAGAGTATCCAGCGGTCCAAGAGACCCAGTACTTC
TRBJ2-2 NA NA TRBV7-9 CASSLGLAAGELFF TGTGCCAGCAGCTTAGGTCTAGCCGCCGGGGAGCTGTTTTTT
TRBJ2-3 NA NA TRBV12-5 CASGLRDTDTQYF TGTGCTAGTGGTTTACGAGACACAGATACGCAGTATTTT
TRBJ2-5 once TRBD1 TRBV5-4 CASSSARTGMETQYF TGTGCCAGCAGCTCCGCCCGGACAGGGATGGAGACCCAGTACTTC
TRBJ2-1 NA NA TRBV2 CASSRSSATSDEQFF TGTGCCAGCAGCCGATCTAGCGCCACAAGCGATGAGCAGTTCTTC
TRBJ2-5 NA TRBD1 TRBV2 CASGDRGRGIKYF TGTGCCAGCGGGGACAGGGGGCGCGGTATTAAGTACTTC
TRBJ1-1 NA NA TRBV5-8 CASRESWTEAFF TGTGCCAGCAGGGAGTCTTGGACTGAAGCTTTCTTT
TRBJ2-7 NA TRBD2 TRBV5-1 CASSLESSGSYEQYF TGCGCCAGCAGCTTGGAGTCTAGCGGTTCCTACGAGCAGTACTTC
TRBJ2-3 NA NA TRBV7-3 CASSQDSHPDTQYF TGTGCCAGCAGCCAGGACAGTCACCCAGATACGCAGTATTTT
TRBJ2-1 NA NA TRBV4-1 CASSQEATGFGEQFF TGCGCCAGCAGCCAAGAGGCAACAGGGTTTGGAGAGCAGTTCTTC
TRBJ1-2 few NA TRBV3-1/TRBV3-2 CASSQFIARRGALYGYTF TGTGCCAGCAGCCAATTCATCGCGAGAAGGGGCGCTCTCTATGGCTACACCTTC
TRBJ1-1 NA NA TRBV5-1 CASSLEPNTEAFF TGCGCCAGCAGCCTGGAACCGAACACTGAAGCTTTCTTT
TRBJ1-6 NA NA TRBV6-5 CASSIEGQENSPLHF TGTGCCAGCAGTATAGAAGGCCAGGAGAATTCACCCCTCCACTTT
TRBJ1-3 NA NA TRBV6-6 CASSSPGNTIYF TGTGCCAGCAGCTCCCCTGGAAACACCATATATTTT
TRBJ1-1 NA NA TRBV9 CASSVQDFMNTEAFF TGTGCCAGCAGCGTACAGGATTTCATGAACACTGAAGCTTTCTTT
TRBJ2-3 NA TRBD2 TRBV19 CASSMVAGGPGGTDTQYF TGTGCCAGTAGTATGGTAGCGGGAGGGCCGGGAGGTACAGATACGCAGTATTTT
TRBJ2-6 once NA TRBV28 CGVSGANVLTF TGTGGGGTGTCTGGGGCCAACGTCCTGACTTTC
TRBJ2-7 NA TRBD1 TRBV15 CATSRDSTGVSREQYF TGTGCCACCAGCAGAGATTCGACAGGGGTGTCGAGGGAGCAGTACTTC
TRBJ2-7 NA TRBD2 TRBV4-1 CASSTRSLAGGYEQYF TGCGCCAGCAGCACCAGGTCCCTAGCGGGAGGCTACGAGCAGTACTTC
TRBJ2-7 NA TRBD1 TRBV4-2 CASSQARTGGRGEQYF TGTGCCAGCAGCCAAGCTAGGACAGGGGGCCGAGGGGAGCAGTACTTC
TRBJ2-3 NA NA TRBV6-6 CASTVGVTGDTQYF TGTGCCAGCACGGTGGGGGTCACTGGAGATACGCAGTATTTT
TRBJ2-1 NA TRBD2 TRBV24-1 CATSDVTSGSVTEQFF TGTGCCACCAGTGATGTGACTAGCGGGAGTGTCACTGAGCAGTTCTTC
TRBJ2-7 NA NA TRBV11-3 CASSLEDRYEQYF TGTGCCAGCAGCTTAGAAGACAGGTACGAGCAGTACTTC
TRBJ1-4 once NA TRBV15 CATSRGGATNEKLFF TGTGCCACCAGCAGAGGGGGAGCAACTAATGAAAAACTGTTTTTT
TRBJ1-4 once TRBD1 TRBV19 CASMKTRGADEKLFF TGTGCCAGCATGAAAACCAGGGGGGCCGATGAAAAACTGTTTTTT
TRBJ2-7 NA NA TRBV27 CASSSVHPYEQYF TGTGCCAGCAGTTCCGTTCACCCCTACGAGCAGTACTTC
TRBJ1-1 NA NA TRBV6-5 CASTTRGGTEAFF TGTGCCAGCACCACTCGGGGGGGGACTGAAGCTTTCTTT
TRBJ2-3 NA NA TRBV7-6 CASSLHGTDSTDTQYF TGTGCCAGCAGCTTACATGGGACTGATAGCACAGATACGCAGTATTTT
TRBJ1-2 NA TRBD1 TRBV3-1/TRBV3-2 CASSGTRRGPVNYGYTF TGTGCCAGCAGCGGGACACGCAGGGGGCCCGTGAACTATGGCTACACCTTC
TRBJ2-6 NA TRBD1 TRBV29-1 CSVHTGVGANVLTF TGCAGCGTTCACACAGGGGTCGGGGCCAACGTCCTGACTTTC
TRBJ2-5 once TRBD2 TRBV6-7 CASSYCGTSYFTETQYF TGTGCCAGCAGTTACTGTGGGACTAGTTATTTTACGGAGACCCAGTACTTC
TRBJ2-7 few TRBD2 TRBV27 CASSSSGAGLYEQYF TGTGCCAGCAGTTCTAGCGGAGCGGGGTTGTACGAGCAGTACTTC